This TCR beta chain was recorded in a study of shared clonotypes between healthy human individuals. CDR1 SGHAT and CDR2 FQNNGV come from the germline V gene. Trimming pared 4 bases from V and 0 bases from J, leaving 6 bases between. The CDR3 extends over 13 amino acids. In this sample, this clone turned up many times. Libraries were prepared by immunoSEQ multiplex PCR; TCRdb keeps only in-frame clonotypes and omits some of them. Of around 100,000 clones listed, 67% are singletons. V is TRBV11-2 and J is TRBJ1-2; D gene uncertain. Sequencing was done on a sample of memory CD8+ T cells sorted from blood. Subset meaning: CD45RO+ cells pooled with CCR7-negative TemRA cells. This clonotype was sampled from a man in his thirties or forties in good health. Here the CDR3 DNA reads TGTGCCAGCAGCTCGGACCCTAACTATGGCTACACCTTC. This sequence encodes CASSSDPNYGYTF. Using reference TRBV11-2 and TRBJ1-2 for the parts outside the CDR3, the full variable domain is EAGVAQSPRYKIIEKRQSVAFWCNPISGHATLYWYQQILGQGPKLLIQFQNNGVVDDSQLPKDRFSAERLKGVDSTLKIQPAKLEDSAVYLCASSSDPNYGYTFGSGTRLTVV.